What follows are 27 T cell receptor beta chains derived from one specimen sequenced in a study of tumor and adjacent non-tumor tissue in lung cancer (dated by TCRdb to the late 2010s). The protocol used for the library was multiplex PCR. TCRdb lists the instrument as Illumina HiSeq 2500. Following protocols modified from ARM-PCR, the researchers constructed TCRbeta libraries through three rounds of nested PCR with primers (Table S4). The public reads were reprocessed in TCRdb via fastp at Q25 and MiXCR, keeping in-frame beta chains. Rows are unified per CDR3 protein, each entry keeping the most common DNA and genes. Within this sample are 77,000 or so distinct CDR3 sequences, with just over 75% of them counted one time only. Clones ranked in the top ten supply 40% of the sample. RNA was extracted from bulk unsorted tissue and checked for quality with a NanoDrop ND-1000 and an Agilent 2100. For the normal lung samples, distant non-tumor tissue was collected more than 3 cm away from the tumor edge.

Sequencing was performed on distant non-tumor lung tissue. Source of these receptors: a man aged 70 or older with non-small cell lung cancer.

The chain uses TRBV7-6 and TRBJ2-1; tentative D call: TRBD2 (5 bases). The germline CDR1 and CDR2 sequences are SGHVS and FNYEAQ. The CDR3 is 17 amino acids. The V and J ends lost 5 bases and 0 bases respectively, with 17 bases between them. CDR3 coding DNA: TGTGCCAGCAGCCCCCGAAAACCAACTAGCTCCTACAATGAGCAGTTCTTC. Its translation is CASSPRKPTSSYNEQFF.

About this clonotype itself: Here the CDR3 omits its conserved ending phenylalanine or tryptophan, so a read error is the likely source. The limits of the CDR3 on the DNA are not certain, so only TCRdb's listed CDR3 is given. The chain joins TRBV10-3 to TRBJ2-1; the table's D call of TRBD1 was not tested on the DNA. Including both end residues, the CDR3 is 14 amino acids long. CDR1 is ENHRY, CDR2 SYGVKD, per germline. Here the CDR3 reads CAISSEQGVHEQLL.

Only one count was recorded for this clonotype. No conserved phenylalanine or tryptophan ends this CDR3, so it is likely a read error. The limits of the CDR3 on the DNA are not certain, so only TCRdb's listed CDR3 is given. The V call is TRBV30, the J call TRBJ2-7. Per the germline V gene, CDR1 is GTSNPN and CDR2 is SVGIG (reference sequence). The CDR3 numbers 12 amino acids, ends counted. The CDR3 loop reads CAWSISRGEEYS.

A note on this clonotype: An end of the junction does not agree with germline; a read error may underlie this. The DNA for the CDR3 is TGTGCCAACAGCTTAGCGGGGGCCTACGATGAGCAGTTCTTC. This translates into CANSLAGAYDEQFF. The chain is built from TRBV11-1 and TRBJ2-1; 9 positions match TRBD2. Germline V gives CDR1 SGHAT, CDR2 FQDESV (reference sequence). This CDR3 contains 14 residues.

A note on this clonotype: Since the CDR3 does not end with the conserved phenylalanine or tryptophan, this likely comes from a read error. The CDR3 sequence: CASSLEGVAFFGYTS. CDR3 DNA sequence: TGTGCCAGCAGCTTAGAGGGGGTCGCATTTTTCGGCTACACCTCC. The chain uses TRBV7-9 and TRBJ1-2; D is perhaps TRBD1 (6 bases). The length of the CDR3 is 15 residues. Germline V gives CDR1 SEHNR, CDR2 FQNEAQ (reference sequence). Trimming stripped 1 base from V and 8 bases from J, with 17 bases between.

Comment on this clonotype: The conserved closing phenylalanine or tryptophan is absent in this CDR3, likely reflecting a read error. The V and J genes are TRBV29-1 and TRBJ1-4; D might be TRBD1 (6 bases). The CDR3 extends over 13 amino acids. Germline V gene sequence: CDR1 SQVTM, CDR2 ANQGSEA. Trimming took off 8 bases at V and 8 bases at J, with 18 bases between the two ends. CDR3 coding DNA: TGCAGCACCCGGACAGCCAGAGGGGAAAAACTGTTTATT. It yields the protein CSTRTARGEKLFI.

The chain recombines TRBV29-1 with TRBJ2-1; 8 nucleotides match TRBD2. Gene TRBJ2-7 matches the end of the DNA better, so the J call may be wrong. Germline lookup yields CDR1 SQVTM and CDR2 ANQGSEA. This CDR3 comprises 16 residues. The DNA for the CDR3 is TGCGGCGCTGAATATCACACTAGCGGCATCTACAATGAGCAGTACTTC. Amino acid sequence: CGAEYHTSGIYNEQYF.

Regarding this clonotype: A single base separates this from a much larger clone, so it may be a read error. Lacking the conserved final phenylalanine or tryptophan, this CDR3 likely reflects a read error. Here the CDR3 reads CASSFRSSNQPQHC. The CDR3 DNA sequence: TGTGCCAGCAGTTTCCGCAGTAGCAATCAGCCCCAGCATTGT. The genes are TRBV6-6 and TRBJ1-5; D is uncertain. The CDR3 has 14 residues. From germline, CDR1 is MNHNY and CDR2 SVGAGI (reference sequence). Trimming removed 4 bases at V and 0 bases at J, with 7 bases between.

As for this clonotype: At one boundary the junction diverges from the germline segment, which might be a read error. The chain is built from TRBV10-3 and TRBJ2-5; 8 bases align to TRBD1. The germline V gene encodes CDR1 ENHRY and CDR2 SYGVKD. CDR3 size: 15 residues. CDR3 sequence (DNA): TGTGCCATCAGTGAGTCCCCAGGGGGCGCTGAGACGCAGTACTTC. As protein: CAISESPGGAETQYF.

The chain carries TRBV6-1 and TRBJ1-5, with 7 bases lining up with TRBD1. Trimming at V came to 2 bases and at J to 6 bases, leaving 7 bases not matched to a gene. The germline V gene has CDR1 MNHNS and CDR2 SASEGT. This CDR3 contains 15 residues. This CDR3 is CASSELRQGSQPQHF. The DNA for the CDR3 is TGTGCCAGCAGTGAATTACGACAGGGTTCTCAGCCCCAGCATTTT.

Worth noting for this clonotype: It may be a read error: a sequence one base away is much more abundant. CDR3: CASRNDRGRANTQYF. The CDR3 bases are TGTGCCAGCAGAAACGACAGGGGGCGGGCAAATACGCAGTATTTT. The chain combines TRBV12-3 or TRBV12-4 with TRBJ2-3; 10 bases are a match to TRBD1. The CDR3 contains 15 residues. The V and J ends lost 6 bases and 7 bases, in that order; junction bases with no gene match: 10.

Worth noting for this clonotype: A read error may account for a junction end that differs from germline. This chain joins TRBV10-3 and TRBJ2-5; 7 bases fit TRBD2. CDR3 size: 16 residues. Looked up from germline, CDR1 is ENHRY and CDR2 is SYGVKD. The CDR3 DNA reads as TGTGCTATCAGGATCGAGCGGGGCCCTTTGTCAGGGTCCCAGAACTTC. It codes for CAIRIERGPLSGSQNF.

In its sample, this clonotype was seen a few times. A read error may account for a junction end that differs from germline. The chain uses TRBV4-2 and TRBJ2-3; tentatively, D is TRBD1 (6 bases). CDR3 length: 15 amino acids. Germline V CDR1 and CDR2: LGHNA, YNFKEQ. The CDR3: CASSQVDRTTDTQYF. The CDR3 nucleotides read TGTGCCAGCAGTCAAGTGGACAGAACCACAGATACGCAGTACTTT.

This clonotype was detected only a few times. The chain couples TRBV6-2 or TRBV6-3 to TRBJ2-7; D may be TRBD1 (5 bases). The CDR3 runs 15 residues. Trimming stripped 0 bases from V and 4 bases from J, with 13 bases between. Germline V gene lookup returns CDR1 MNHEY and CDR2 SVGEGT. Written as DNA, the CDR3 is TGTGCCAGCAGTTACTCGCTCGTTAGGGGATACGAGCAGTACTTC. It is translated as CASSYSLVRGYEQYF.

Comment on this clonotype: Sequence at one end of the junction differs from germline and may be a read error. The chain carries TRBV28 and TRBJ1-1, with D maybe TRBD1 (6 bases). Germline CDR1 reads MDHEN; CDR2 reads SYDVKM. The CDR3 consists of 16 residues. The CDR3: CTTTHLLRGLNTDAFF. The CDR3 region has the DNA TGTACCACCACCCATTTACTCAGGGGCCTCAACACTGATGCTTTCTTT.

Regarding this clonotype: This could be a read error, since a much larger clone is one nucleotide away. This rearrangement joins TRBV7-8 to TRBJ2-4; D is undetermined. Trimming left V 1 base short and J 0 bases short, with 4 bases between. Germline CDR1 is SGHVS and CDR2 is FQNEAQ. The CDR3 is 14 amino acids. Here the CDR3 DNA reads TGTGCCAGCAGCTTAGAGATAGCCAAAAACATTCAGTACTTC. Protein sequence: CASSLEIAKNIQYF. Based on the CDR3 plus reference TRBV7-8 and TRBJ2-4, the full variable domain is GAGVSQSPRYKVAKRGQDVALRCDPISGHVSLFWYQQALGQGPEFLTYFQNEAQLDKSGLPSDRFFAERPEGSVSTLKIQRTQQEDSAVYLCASSLEIAKNIQYFGAGTRLSVL.

This chain links TRBV10-3 with TRBJ1-2; D is undetermined. The CDR3 extends over 11 amino acids. Trimming removed 6 bases at V and 5 bases at J, with 7 bases between. The germline V gene encodes CDR1 ENHRY and CDR2 SYGVKD. For the CDR3, the DNA is TGTGCCATCAGGCCGACTTATGGCTACACCTTC. Translation gives CAIRPTYGYTF.

This clonotype was picked up a small number of times. The V call is TRBV20-1, the J call TRBJ2-2; 16 bases fit TRBD2. The CDR3 totals 14 residues. The V segment lost 6 bases and the J segment 7 bases; nucleotides outside the gene matches: 2. The germline CDR1 and CDR2 sequences are DFQATT and SNEGSKA (reference sequence). CDR3 sequence (DNA): TGCAGTGCGGGACTAGCGGGAGGGGGCGGGGAGCTGTTTTTT. Translating gives CSAGLAGGGGELFF.

As to this clonotype: Lacking the conserved final phenylalanine or tryptophan, this CDR3 likely reflects a read error. The chain's CDR3 is CASTRPEVCTDTQYS. The CDR3 nucleotides read TGTGCCAGCACCCGTCCGGAAGTATGCACAGATACGCAGTATTCT. The chain carries TRBV11-3 and TRBJ2-3; D is ambiguous. Germline loops: CDR1 SGHNT, CDR2 YENEEA. V lost 7 bases to trimming and J lost 1 base, with 15 bases between them. CDR3 length equals 15 residues.

Comment on this clonotype: The CDR3 does not end in the conserved phenylalanine or tryptophan, so this is likely a read error. V and J are TRBV4-1 and TRBJ2-7, with 8 positions matching TRBD2. This CDR3 is built from 16 residues. Losses at the gene ends were 5 bases for V and 5 bases for J; bases not matched to a gene: 14. In germline, CDR1 is MGHRA, CDR2 YSYEKL. The CDR3 DNA reads TGCGCCAGCAGCAGGACACAAGCGGGAGAGGGGGACGAGCAGTACCTC. It translates to CASSRTQAGEGDEQYL.

Worth noting for this clonotype: Lacking the conserved final phenylalanine or tryptophan, this CDR3 likely reflects a read error. The chain couples TRBV29-1 to TRBJ1-1; no reliable D call. The CDR3 is 12 residues long. From germline, CDR1 is SQVTM and CDR2 ANQGSEA. Here the CDR3 DNA reads TGCGGCGTTGGTCGCGGCGACACTGAAGCTTTCATT. Its protein is CGVGRGDTEAFI.

Comment on this clonotype: One end of the junction varies from germline; a read error may be responsible. The J gene is TRBJ2-5, the V gene TRBV11-2, with 13 bases fitting TRBD2. The CDR3 covers 18 residues. The germline gives CDR1 SGHAT, CDR2 FQNNGV. CDR3 sequence (DNA): TGTGCCAGCAGCTTCGTATGGACTAGCGGGGGCCGTCAAGAGACCCGGTATTTC. It is translated as CASSFVWTSGGRQETRYF. Using reference TRBV11-2 and TRBJ2-5 for the parts outside the CDR3, the full variable domain is EAGVAQSPRYKIIEKRQSVAFWCNPISGHATLYWYQQILGQGPKLLIQFQNNGVVDDSQLPKDRFSAERLKGVDSTLKIQPAKLEDSAVYLCASSFVWTSGGRQETRYFGPGTRLLVL.

This clonotype is a singleton in its sample. The chain has TRBV12-3 or TRBV12-4 and TRBJ2-3; D is unclear. V was shortened by 7 bases and J by 11 bases, with 22 bases between the two germline ends. CDR3 size: 14 residues. The CDR3 here is CASTLAQPSSRQYF. CDR3 sequence (DNA): TGTGCCAGCACTCTGGCCCAACCCAGTTCGAGGCAGTATTTT.

The J gene is TRBJ1-2, the V gene TRBV10-3; D call uncertain. The V gene lost 8 bases and the J gene lost 9 bases, with 19 bases spanning the gap. The CDR3 spans 13 residues. Germline CDR1 ENHRY, CDR2 SYGVKD. This CDR3 is CAICAEQRHCYTF. CDR3 sequence (DNA): TGTGCCATCTGTGCTGAGCAAAGACACTGCTACACCTTC.

This clonotype was detected ten times or more. The CDR3 end shows no conserved phenylalanine or tryptophan, and so a read error is likely. It is unclear where the CDR3 begins or ends on the DNA, so no DNA is shown, and the CDR3 is as TCRdb lists it. This chain links TRBV29-1 with TRBJ2-5. Per germline, CDR1 SQVTM and CDR2 ANQGSEA. The CDR3 is 13 residues long, counting both termini. CDR3: CSVADRFQATQHS.

As to this clonotype: The junction does not match germline at one end; this may be a read error. The chain has TRBV4-1 and TRBJ2-5, with no clear D. The CDR3 length is 15 residues. Germline assignment: CDR1 MGHRA and CDR2 YSYEKL. Here the CDR3 DNA reads TGCGCCAGCAGCCAAGTTCTTCAGCGCAGAGAGACCCAATACTTT. Its translation is CASSQVLQRRETQYF.

The chain combines TRBV20-1 with TRBJ2-5, with 9 bases fitting TRBD2. Looked up from germline, CDR1 is DFQATT and CDR2 is SNEGSKA (reference sequence). This CDR3 is 14 amino acids long. J was trimmed by 0 bases and V by 7 bases; bases with no gene match: 6. The CDR3 is CSDSSSGNQETQYF. The CDR3 DNA sequence: TGCAGTGATAGCTCTAGCGGGAACCAAGAGACCCAGTACTTC.